This TCR beta chain originates from a study of blood T cell repertoires in COVID-19. Study-level information: Some COVID-19 samples were acute and others convalescent; all came from the United States, Italy and Spain. PBMCs, B-cell-depleted T cells, or T cells provided the cDNA or gDNA that made up the material.

Source study methods: Amplifying reference gene primers gave estimates of nucleated cell counts. Sequencing used immunoSEQ multiplex PCR; TCRdb keeps in-frame clones, though not all of them. V and J calls and clone size come straight from that table; D and trimming were deduced from the DNA. Altogether around 700,000 clones are present, approximately 90% being singletons, with the ten largest covering roughly 0.25%. A few counts support this clone. V trimming: 5 bases; J trimming: 5 bases; junction bases outside the gene matches: 8. This CDR3 has 15 residues. Germline-derived CDR1 and CDR2 are LNHDA and SQIVND (reference sequence).

The origin of this receptor is a young woman with acute or convalescent COVID-19. Sequenced sample: peripheral blood. This sequence joins TRBV19 and TRBJ1-4; 7 nucleotides line up with TRBD1. The CDR3: CASSFRQGSNEKLFF. The CDR3 nucleotides read TGTGCCAGTAGTTTCCGACAGGGATCGAATGAAAAACTGTTTTTT.